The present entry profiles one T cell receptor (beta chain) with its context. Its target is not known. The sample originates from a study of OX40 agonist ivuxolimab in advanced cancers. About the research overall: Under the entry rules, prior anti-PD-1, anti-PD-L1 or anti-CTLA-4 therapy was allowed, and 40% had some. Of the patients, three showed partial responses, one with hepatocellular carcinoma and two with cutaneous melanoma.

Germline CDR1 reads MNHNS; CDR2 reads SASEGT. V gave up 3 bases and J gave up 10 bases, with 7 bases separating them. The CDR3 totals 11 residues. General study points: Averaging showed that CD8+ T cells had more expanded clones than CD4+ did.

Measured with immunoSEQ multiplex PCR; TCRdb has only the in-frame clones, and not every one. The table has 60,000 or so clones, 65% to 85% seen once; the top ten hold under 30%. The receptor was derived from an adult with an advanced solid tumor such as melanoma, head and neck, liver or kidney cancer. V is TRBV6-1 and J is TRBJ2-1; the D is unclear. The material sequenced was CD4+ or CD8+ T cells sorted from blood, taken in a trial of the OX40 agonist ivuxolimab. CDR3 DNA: TGTGCCAGCAGTGATTTGAGGGAGCAGTTCTTC. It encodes CASSDLREQFF.